This passage covers 13 T cell receptor beta chains from one sample sequenced in a study of blood T cell repertoires in COVID-19. The method was immunoSEQ multiplex PCR; TCRdb's version includes in-frame clones alone and lacks a portion of them. This table holds 250,000 to 300,000 clones, around 86% found once. The sample taken for sequencing was peripheral blood. The origin of the receptors is a woman aged 40 to 50 who had recovered from COVID-19.

This clone was recorded a few times. The DNA of the CDR3 is TGTGCCAGTAGTTTGGAAGGGGAATACTATGGCTACACCTTC. Translating gives CASSLEGEYYGYTF. The V call is TRBV19, the J call TRBJ1-2; perhaps TRBD1 as D (5 bases). The V end was cut by 5 bases, the J end by 3 bases, with 13 bases between. Germline CDR1 and CDR2: LNHDA and SQIVND (reference sequence). The CDR3 runs 14 residues. Complete variable domain (other parts from reference TRBV19 and TRBJ1-2): DGGITQSPKYLFRKEGQNVTLSCEQNLNHDAMYWYRQDPGQGLRLIYYSQIVNDFQKGDIAEGYSVSREKKESFPLTVTSAQKNPTAFYLCASSLEGEYYGYTFGSGTRLTVV.

The chain links TRBV7-8 to TRBJ2-2, with TRBD1 matching 7 bases. This CDR3 comprises 15 residues. After removal of 1 base from V and 4 bases from J, the junction contained 3 bases not matched to a gene. Germline V gene data show CDR1 as SGHVS and CDR2 as FQNEAQ. The CDR3 nucleotides are TGTGCCAGCAGCTTAGGGACAGGTTTCACCGGGGAGCTGTTTTTT. Its protein product is CASSLGTGFTGELFF.

With regard to this clone: The sample carries other DNA sequences with the same CDR3. This sequence joins TRBV15 and TRBJ2-7, with no clear D. Trimming took off 1 base at V and 0 bases at J, with 4 bases between the two ends. Per the germline V gene, CDR1 is LNHNV and CDR2 is YYDKDF (reference sequence). The length of the CDR3 is 13 residues. CDR3 protein: CATSRGSSYEQYF. The CDR3 region has the DNA TGTGCCACCAGCAGAGGGAGCTCCTACGAGCAGTACTTC.

The chain uses TRBV28 and TRBJ1-2; D is possibly TRBD1 (5 bases). The V gene lost 2 bases and the J gene lost 4 bases, with 8 bases spanning the gap. The CDR3 runs 13 residues. The germline V gene encodes CDR1 MDHEN and CDR2 SYDVKM. In nucleotides, the CDR3 is TGTGCCAGCAGTTTAACTCAGGGCTATGGCTACACCTTC. It yields the protein CASSLTQGYGYTF.

The chain uses TRBV27 and TRBJ2-1, with 9 nucleotides matching TRBD1. Losses at the gene ends were 7 bases for V and 7 bases for J; bases not matched to a gene: 14. The CDR3 is made up of 16 amino acids. Germline assignment: CDR1 MNHEY and CDR2 SMNVEV (reference sequence). CDR3 region: CASTPEGQGFGNEQFF. CDR3 nucleotide sequence: TGTGCCAGCACCCCCGAAGGACAGGGGTTTGGTAATGAGCAGTTCTTC.

The chain couples TRBV28 to TRBJ2-3; 7 positions agree with TRBD2. Germline CDR1 and CDR2: MDHEN and SYDVKM. There are 15 residues in the CDR3. J gave up 0 bases and V 6 bases, and 6 bases lay outside the gene matches. The CDR3 nucleotides read TGTGCCAGCAGAGAACTAGCGCCTAGCACAGATACGCAGTATTTT. Amino acids: CASRELAPSTDTQYF. Full variable domain (outside the CDR3, taken from reference TRBV28 and TRBJ2-3): DVKVTQSSRYLVKRTGEKVFLECVQDMDHENMFWYRQDPGLGLRLIYFSYDVKMKEKGDIPEGYSVSREKKERFSLILESASTNQTSMYLCASRELAPSTDTQYFGPGTRLTVL.

This chain uses TRBV4-1 with TRBJ2-1, with TRBD2 identical over 8 bases. V gave up 5 bases and J gave up 9 bases; unmatched junction bases: 12. There are 15 residues in the CDR3. CDR1 and CDR2 (germline): MGHRA, YSYEKL. CDR3 in DNA: TGCGCCAGCAGCATTCTTGGCGGGGGGCAGGGTGAGCAGTTCTTC. Protein sequence: CASSILGGGQGEQFF.

This chain links TRBV19 with TRBJ2-1, with 7 bases fitting TRBD2. Germline V gives CDR1 LNHDA, CDR2 SQIVND (reference sequence). Trimming at V came to 3 bases and at J to 1 base, leaving 6 bases not matched to a gene. This CDR3 spans 16 amino acids. CDR3 in DNA: TGTGCCAGTAGTATTTCTGCGGGGGATTCCTACAATGAGCAGTTCTTC. It codes for CASSISAGDSYNEQFF.

This chain joins TRBV7-8 and TRBJ1-2; D uncertain. The V and J ends lost 5 bases and 8 bases respectively, with 12 bases between them. Germline lookup yields CDR1 SGHVS and CDR2 FQNEAQ. This CDR3 has 12 amino acids. The CDR3, as DNA: TGTGCCAGCAGCCCCCGGGTCACGGGCTACACCTTC. This encodes CASSPRVTGYTF.

The chain carries TRBV7-6 and TRBJ2-7; TRBD1 aligns across 8 bases. Germline V lookup: CDR1 SGHVS, CDR2 FNYEAQ. The CDR3 consists of 17 residues. V was clipped by 0 bases and J by 0 bases; unmatched bases: 7. The CDR3 region has the DNA TGTGCCAGCAGCTTAGCGCTGGGACAGGTTCCCTCCTACGAGCAGTACTTC. Amino acid sequence: CASSLALGQVPSYEQYF.

A word on this clone: The same CDR3 can be traced to other DNA sequences in this sample. The chain uses TRBV27 and TRBJ2-7; the D gene is possibly TRBD2 (6 bases). Germline-derived CDR1 and CDR2 are MNHEY and SMNVEV (reference sequence). This CDR3 comprises 14 residues. Trimming removed 2 bases from V and 3 bases from J, with 11 bases in between. CDR3 in DNA: TGTGCCAGCAGTTTAGTAGGAGGGTACTACGAGCAGTACTTC. Translation gives CASSLVGGYYEQYF.

In its sample, this clone was seen a few times. The chain couples TRBV25-1 to TRBJ1-2; possibly TRBD1 for D (5 bases). Germline V lookup: CDR1 MGHDK, CDR2 SYGVNS. CDR3 length equals 14 residues. V was cut by 5 bases and J by 4 bases, with 14 bases left in between. DNA for the CDR3: TGTGCCAGCAGTAATGGGGGGGGACCCTATGGCTACACCTTC. Protein sequence: CASSNGGGPYGYTF.

CDR3 sequence reads: CTSRTIRDSMNTEAFF. CDR3 in DNA: TGCACCAGCAGAACCATAAGGGACAGCATGAACACTGAAGCTTTCTTT. The chain combines TRBV1 with TRBJ1-1; TRBD1, the table's D call, lacks a check against the DNA. TRBV1 is classified as a pseudogene. This CDR3 region has 16 residues.